These 4 T cell receptor beta chains were sequenced from one sample in a study of control samples from healthy donors and cancer patients. Profiled with immunoSEQ multiplex PCR; TCRdb holds only in-frame clones, not every one. The sample shows 200,000 or so clones, around 94% of them seen only once. Sequencing was done on a sample of blood. Receptor source: a man aged 45-60 years in good health.

This chain connects TRBV27 to TRBJ2-3, with TRBD2 as a possible D gene (6 bases). Germline CDR1 is MNHEY and CDR2 is SMNVEV (reference sequence). Trimming removed 7 bases at V and 3 bases at J, with 17 bases between. The CDR3 runs to 15 residues. CDR3 region: CASTPRGTQTDTQYF. As DNA, the CDR3 is TGTGCCAGCACTCCGCGAGGGACTCAAACAGATACGCAGTATTTT.

The rearrangement joins TRBV19 to TRBJ1-6, with 8 bases aligning to TRBD1. Trimming at V came to 5 bases and at J to 0 bases, leaving 9 bases not matched to a gene. Germline V gives CDR1 LNHDA, CDR2 SQIVND (reference sequence). This CDR3 region has 18 residues. CDR3 in DNA: TGTGCCAGTAGTGCTCCGGGACAGGTCAGCTCCTATAATTCACCCCTCCACTTT. Its protein is CASSAPGQVSSYNSPLHF.

The chain links TRBV27 to TRBJ2-1; D uncertain. V lost 7 bases and J 3 bases, leaving 10 bases between the germline ends. Germline lookup yields CDR1 MNHEY and CDR2 SMNVEV (reference sequence). This CDR3 region has 13 residues. Written as DNA, the CDR3 is TGTGCCAGCACTAAGAATATCTACAATGAGCAGTTCTTC. Translation: CASTKNIYNEQFF.

J is TRBJ2-1 and V is TRBV7-8; D is uncertain. Germline CDR1 SGHVS, CDR2 FQNEAQ. The CDR3 loop spans 15 amino acids. The V end lost 5 bases, the J end lost 4 bases, and 15 bases lay between the germline ends. CDR3 region: CASSPGGVSYNEQFF. CDR3 sequence (DNA): TGTGCCAGCAGCCCGGGTGGGGTATCTTACAATGAGCAGTTCTTC.